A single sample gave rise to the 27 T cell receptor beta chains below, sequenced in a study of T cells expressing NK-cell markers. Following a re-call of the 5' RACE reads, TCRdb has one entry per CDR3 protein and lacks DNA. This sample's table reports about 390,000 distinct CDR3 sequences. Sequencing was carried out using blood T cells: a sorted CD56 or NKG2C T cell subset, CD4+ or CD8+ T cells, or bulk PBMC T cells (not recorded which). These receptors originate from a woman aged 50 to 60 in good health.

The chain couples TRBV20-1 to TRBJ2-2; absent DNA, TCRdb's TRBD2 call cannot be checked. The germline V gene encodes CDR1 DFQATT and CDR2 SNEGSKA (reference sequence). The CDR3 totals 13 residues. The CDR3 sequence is CSALRTDSGELFF.

CDR3: CASSLTVGYEQFF. The chain joins TRBV7-9 to TRBJ2-1. Germline V gives CDR1 SEHNR, CDR2 FQNEAQ (reference sequence). The CDR3 spans 13 residues. Variable domain in full (rest from reference TRBV7-9 and TRBJ2-1): DTGVSQNPRHKITKRGQNVTFRCDPISEHNRLYWYRQTLGQGPEFLTYFQNEAQLEKSRLLSDRFSAERPKGSFSTLEIQRTEQGDSAMYLCASSLTVGYEQFFGPGTRLTVL.

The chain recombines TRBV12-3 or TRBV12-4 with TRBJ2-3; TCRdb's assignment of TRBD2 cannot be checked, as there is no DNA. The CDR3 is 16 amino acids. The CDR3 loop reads CASSSSGRVLTDTQYF.

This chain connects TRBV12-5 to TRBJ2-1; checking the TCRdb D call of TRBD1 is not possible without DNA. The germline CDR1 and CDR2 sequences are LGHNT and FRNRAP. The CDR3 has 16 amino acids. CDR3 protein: CASGLPPGHRYNEQFF.

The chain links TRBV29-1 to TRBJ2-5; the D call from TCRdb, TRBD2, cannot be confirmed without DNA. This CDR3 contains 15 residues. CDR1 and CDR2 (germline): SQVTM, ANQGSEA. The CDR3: CSVESSGLYQETQYF.

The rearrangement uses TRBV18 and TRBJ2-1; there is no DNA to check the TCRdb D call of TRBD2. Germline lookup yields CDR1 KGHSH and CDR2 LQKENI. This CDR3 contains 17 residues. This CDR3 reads CASSPSGTSGTLREQFF.

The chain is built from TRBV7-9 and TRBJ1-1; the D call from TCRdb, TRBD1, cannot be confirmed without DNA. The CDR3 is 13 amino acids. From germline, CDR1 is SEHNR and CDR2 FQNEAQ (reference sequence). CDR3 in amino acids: CASSLVSGAEAFF.

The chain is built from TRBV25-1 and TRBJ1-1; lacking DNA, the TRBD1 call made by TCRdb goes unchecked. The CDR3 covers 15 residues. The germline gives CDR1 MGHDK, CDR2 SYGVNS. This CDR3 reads CASSELGTQDAEAFF.

CDR3 in amino acids: CASSFTGADTQYF. The rearrangement links TRBV12-3 or TRBV12-4 to TRBJ2-3; TCRdb's assignment of TRBD1 cannot be checked, as there is no DNA. The CDR3 extends over 13 amino acids.

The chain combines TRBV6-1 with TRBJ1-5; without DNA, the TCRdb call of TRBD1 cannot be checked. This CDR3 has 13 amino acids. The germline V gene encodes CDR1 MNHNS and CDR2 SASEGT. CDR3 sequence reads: CASHEAGGQPQHF.

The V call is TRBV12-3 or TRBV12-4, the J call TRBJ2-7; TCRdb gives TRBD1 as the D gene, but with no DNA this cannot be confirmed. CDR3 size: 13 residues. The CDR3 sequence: CASSLRDGYEQYF.

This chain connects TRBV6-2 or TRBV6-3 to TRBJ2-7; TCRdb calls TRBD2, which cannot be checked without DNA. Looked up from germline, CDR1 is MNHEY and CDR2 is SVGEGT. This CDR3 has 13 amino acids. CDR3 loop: CASRLFTGGEQYF.

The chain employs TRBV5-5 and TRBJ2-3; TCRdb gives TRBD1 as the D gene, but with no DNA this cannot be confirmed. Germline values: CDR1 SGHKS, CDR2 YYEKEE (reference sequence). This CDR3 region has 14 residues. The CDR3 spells CASSAGAGTDTQYF.

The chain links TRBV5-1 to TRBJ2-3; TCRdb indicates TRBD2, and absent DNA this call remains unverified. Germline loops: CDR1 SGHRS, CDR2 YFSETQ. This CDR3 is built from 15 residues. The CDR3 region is CASSTTRAGVDTQYF.

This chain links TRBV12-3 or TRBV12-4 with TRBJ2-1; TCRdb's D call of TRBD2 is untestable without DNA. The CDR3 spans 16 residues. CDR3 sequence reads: CASSWEGLAIHNEQFF.

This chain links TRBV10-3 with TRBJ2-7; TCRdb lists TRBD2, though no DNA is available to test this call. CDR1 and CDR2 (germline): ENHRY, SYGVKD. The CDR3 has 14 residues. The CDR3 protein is CATQLAGEKSEQYF.

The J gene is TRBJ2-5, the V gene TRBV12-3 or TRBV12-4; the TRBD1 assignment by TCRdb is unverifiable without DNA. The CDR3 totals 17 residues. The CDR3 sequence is CASSFNGTGGSGETQYF.

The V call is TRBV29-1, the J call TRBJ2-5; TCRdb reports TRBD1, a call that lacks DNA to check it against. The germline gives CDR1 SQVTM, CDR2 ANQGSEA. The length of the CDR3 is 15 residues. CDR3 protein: CSVDLLGPLRETQYF.

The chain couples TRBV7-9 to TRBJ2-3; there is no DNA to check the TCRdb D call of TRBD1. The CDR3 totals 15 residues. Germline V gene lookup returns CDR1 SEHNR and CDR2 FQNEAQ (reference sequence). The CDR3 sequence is CASSKRQGAGDTQYF.

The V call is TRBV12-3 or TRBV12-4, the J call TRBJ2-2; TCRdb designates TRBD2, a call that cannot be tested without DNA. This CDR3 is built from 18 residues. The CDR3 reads CASSSEGWDLLRPGELFF.

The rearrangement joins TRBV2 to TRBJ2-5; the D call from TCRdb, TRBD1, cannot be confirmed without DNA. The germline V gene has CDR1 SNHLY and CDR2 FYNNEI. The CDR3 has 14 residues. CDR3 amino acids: CASSEPQGRETQYF.

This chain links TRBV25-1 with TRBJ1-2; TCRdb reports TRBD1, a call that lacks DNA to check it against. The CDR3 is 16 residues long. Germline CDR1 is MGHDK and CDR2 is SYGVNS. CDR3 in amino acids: CASSAQGQRDDYGYTF.

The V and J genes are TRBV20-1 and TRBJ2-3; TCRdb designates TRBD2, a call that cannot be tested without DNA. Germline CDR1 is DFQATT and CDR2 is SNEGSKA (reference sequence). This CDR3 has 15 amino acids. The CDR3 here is CSATGTSGRLDTQYF.

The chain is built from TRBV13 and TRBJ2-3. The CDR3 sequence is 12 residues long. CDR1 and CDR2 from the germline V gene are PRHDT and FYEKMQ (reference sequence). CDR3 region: CASSLSAGTQYF.

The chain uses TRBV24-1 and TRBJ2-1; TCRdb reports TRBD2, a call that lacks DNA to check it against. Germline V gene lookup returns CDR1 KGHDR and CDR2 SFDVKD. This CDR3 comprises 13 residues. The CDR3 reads CATSDLGRGEQFF.

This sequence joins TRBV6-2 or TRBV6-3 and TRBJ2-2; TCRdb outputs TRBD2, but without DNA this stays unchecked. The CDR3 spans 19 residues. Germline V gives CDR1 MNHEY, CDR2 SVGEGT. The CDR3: CASSYLAGGGTRSTGELFF.

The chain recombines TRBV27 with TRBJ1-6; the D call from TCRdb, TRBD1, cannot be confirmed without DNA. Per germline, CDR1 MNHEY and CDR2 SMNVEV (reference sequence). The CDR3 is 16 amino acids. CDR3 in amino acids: CASSPLEGTGSSPLHF.